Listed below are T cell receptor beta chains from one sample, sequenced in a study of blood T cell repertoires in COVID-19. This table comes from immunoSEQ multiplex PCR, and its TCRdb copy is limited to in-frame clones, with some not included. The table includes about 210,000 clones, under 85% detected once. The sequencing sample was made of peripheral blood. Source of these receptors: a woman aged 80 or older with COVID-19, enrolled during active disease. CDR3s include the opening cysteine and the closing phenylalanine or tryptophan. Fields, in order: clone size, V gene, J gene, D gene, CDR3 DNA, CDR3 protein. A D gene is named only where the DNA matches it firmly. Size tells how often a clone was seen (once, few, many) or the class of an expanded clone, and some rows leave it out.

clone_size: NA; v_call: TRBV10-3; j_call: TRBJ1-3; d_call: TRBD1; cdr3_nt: TGTGCCATCAGTGGGGGAGAGGGACAGGGGGCTGACACCATATATTTT; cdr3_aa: CAISGGEGQGADTIYF
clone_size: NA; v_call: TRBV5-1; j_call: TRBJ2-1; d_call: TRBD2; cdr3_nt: TGCGCCAGCAGCCCGGGGGGGAGCTCCTACAATGAGCAGTTCTTC; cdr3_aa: CASSPGGSSYNEQFF
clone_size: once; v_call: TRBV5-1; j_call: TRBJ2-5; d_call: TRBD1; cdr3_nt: TGCGCCAGCAGATCACAGGGGAACATTCAAGAGACCCAGTACTTC; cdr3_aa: CASRSQGNIQETQYF
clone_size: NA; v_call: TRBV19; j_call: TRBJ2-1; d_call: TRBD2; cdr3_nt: TGTGCCAGTAGTACCCTCGGAGCGGGGACGTACAATGAGCAGTTCTTC; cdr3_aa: CASSTLGAGTYNEQFF
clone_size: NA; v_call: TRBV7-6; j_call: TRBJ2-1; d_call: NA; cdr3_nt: TGTGCCAGCAGCTTCTACCGGACAGGAGGGGTGGGTAGCGGTAGGAATGAGCAGTTCTTC; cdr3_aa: CASSFYRTGGVGSGRNEQFF
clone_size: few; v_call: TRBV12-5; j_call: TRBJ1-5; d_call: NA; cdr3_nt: TGTGCTAGTGGTTTTGGGGGGGCAGGGCAGCCCCAGCATTTT; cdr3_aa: CASGFGGAGQPQHF
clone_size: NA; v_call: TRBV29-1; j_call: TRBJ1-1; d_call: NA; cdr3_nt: TGCAGCGCTGGGGACACCCGTGTGAACACTGAAGCTTTCTTT; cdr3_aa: CSAGDTRVNTEAFF
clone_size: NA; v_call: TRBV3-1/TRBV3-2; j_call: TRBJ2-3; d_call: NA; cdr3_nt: TGTGCCAGCAGAAACAGGGGACTTACGGATACGCAGTATTTT; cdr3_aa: CASRNRGLTDTQYF
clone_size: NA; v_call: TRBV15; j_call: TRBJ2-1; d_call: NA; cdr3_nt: TGTGCCACCAGCCCCCCCAGGGGTGAGCAGTTCTTC; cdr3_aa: CATSPPRGEQFF
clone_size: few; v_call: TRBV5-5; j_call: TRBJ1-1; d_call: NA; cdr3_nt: TGTGCCAGCAGCCCCGACACGAACACTGAAGCTTTCTTT; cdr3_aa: CASSPDTNTEAFF
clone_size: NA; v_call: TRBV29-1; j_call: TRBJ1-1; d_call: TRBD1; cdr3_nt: TGCAGCGCTGGGGGACAGCCGAACACTGAAGCTTTCTTT; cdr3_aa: CSAGGQPNTEAFF
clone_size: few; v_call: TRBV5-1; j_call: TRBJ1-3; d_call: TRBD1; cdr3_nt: TGCGCCAGCAGCTTCTCCGGGACAGGGGCCATGTACTCTGGAAACACCATATATTTT; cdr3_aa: CASSFSGTGAMYSGNTIYF
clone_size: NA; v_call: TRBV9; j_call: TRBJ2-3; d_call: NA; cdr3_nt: TGTGCCAGCAGCCCCGGGACAACCACAGATACGCAGTATTTT; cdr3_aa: CASSPGTTTDTQYF
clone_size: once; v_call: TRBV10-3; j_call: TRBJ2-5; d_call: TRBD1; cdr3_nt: TGTGCCAGCACGACAGGGGAAGGGGGTCAAGAGACCCAGTACTTC; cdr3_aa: CASTTGEGGQETQYF
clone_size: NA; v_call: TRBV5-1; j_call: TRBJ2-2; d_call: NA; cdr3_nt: TGCGCCAGCAGCTTGGGTGAAGGGGGCACCGGGGAGCTGTTTTTT; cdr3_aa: CASSLGEGGTGELFF
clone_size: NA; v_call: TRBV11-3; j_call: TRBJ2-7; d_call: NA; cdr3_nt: TGTGCCAGCAGCTCCGGCCCAGGGGCCGAGCAGTACTTC; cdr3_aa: CASSSGPGAEQYF
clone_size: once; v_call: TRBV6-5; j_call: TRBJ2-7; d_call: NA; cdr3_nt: TGTGCCAGCACCCGGGGCTACGAGCAGTACTTC; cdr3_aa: CASTRGYEQYF
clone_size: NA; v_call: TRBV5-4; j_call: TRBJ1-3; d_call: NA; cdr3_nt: TGTGCCAGCAGCTTGGGAGGAGTAACAGGGATCCGAAACACCATATATTTT; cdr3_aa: CASSLGGVTGIRNTIYF
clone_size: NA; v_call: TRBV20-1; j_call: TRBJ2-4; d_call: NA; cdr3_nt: TGCAGTGCTAGTCTTCTGTATCAGTACTTC; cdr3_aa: CSASLLYQYF
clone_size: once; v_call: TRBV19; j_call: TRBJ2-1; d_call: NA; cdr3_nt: TGTGCCAGTACCACGACTGGGGCCCAAGATGAGCAGTTCTTC; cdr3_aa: CASTTTGAQDEQFF
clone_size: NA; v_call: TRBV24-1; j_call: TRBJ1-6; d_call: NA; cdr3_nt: TGTGCCACCAGTGATCGGAGAGTCAATTCACCCCTCCACTTT; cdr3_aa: CATSDRRVNSPLHF
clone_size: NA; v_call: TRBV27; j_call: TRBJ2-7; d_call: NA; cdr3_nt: TGTGCCAGCAGTTTAGGGCCTAGCCCTTACGAGCAGTACTTC; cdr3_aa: CASSLGPSPYEQYF
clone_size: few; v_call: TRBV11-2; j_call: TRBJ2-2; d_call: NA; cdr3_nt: TGTGCCAGCAGCTTAAGACAGACAGACACCGGGGAGCTGTTTTTT; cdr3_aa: CASSLRQTDTGELFF
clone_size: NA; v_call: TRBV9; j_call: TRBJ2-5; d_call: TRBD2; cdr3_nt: TGTGCCAGCAGCGTAGGTACCACTAGCGGGGTTAGCCAAGAGACCCAGTACTTC; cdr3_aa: CASSVGTTSGVSQETQYF
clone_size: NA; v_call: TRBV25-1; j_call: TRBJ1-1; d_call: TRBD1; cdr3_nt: TGTGCCAGCAGGGAGACAGGGAGAGACACTGAAGCTTTCTTT; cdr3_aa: CASRETGRDTEAFF
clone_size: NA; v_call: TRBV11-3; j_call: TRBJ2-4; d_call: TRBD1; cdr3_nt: TGTGCCAGCAGCCGATCCAGGGGGCAGGACATTCAGTACTTC; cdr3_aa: CASSRSRGQDIQYF
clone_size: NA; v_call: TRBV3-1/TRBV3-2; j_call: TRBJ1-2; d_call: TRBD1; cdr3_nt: TGTGCCAGCAGCCAAGATTTGACAGGGGCCCAGGGCTACACCTTC; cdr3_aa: CASSQDLTGAQGYTF
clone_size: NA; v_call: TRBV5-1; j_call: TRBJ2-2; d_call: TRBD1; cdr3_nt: TGCGCCAGCAGCCTCTTATGGCAGGGGGCTATATGGGCCGGGGAGCTGTTTTTT; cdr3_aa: CASSLLWQGAIWAGELFF
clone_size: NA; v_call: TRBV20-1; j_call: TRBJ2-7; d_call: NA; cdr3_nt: TGCAGTGTAAGGGGTTTAGGGGAGCAGTACTTC; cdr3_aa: CSVRGLGEQYF
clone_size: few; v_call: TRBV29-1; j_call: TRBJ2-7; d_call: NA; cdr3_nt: TGCAGCGGTTCGGAGTCCTACGAGCAGTACTTC; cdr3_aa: CSGSESYEQYF
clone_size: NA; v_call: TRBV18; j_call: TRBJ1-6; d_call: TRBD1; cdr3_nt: TGTGCCAGCTCCGAGACAGGGGGAAATTCACCCCTCCACTTT; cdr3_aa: CASSETGGNSPLHF